This T cell receptor (beta chain) was captured in a study of low-dose radiotherapy and immunotherapy resistance in tumors. Overall study context: A total of 6.5 Gy was given to Cohort 1 as 0.5 Gy per fraction every 2 weeks. A total of 13 Gy over 26 weeks was given to Cohort 2 as 1 Gy per fraction every two weeks.

Specified time point: after trial treatment. Regarding treatment: LDRT plus nivolumab, ipilimumab, low-dose cyclophosphamide and aspirin (RACIN trial). Patients deemed eligible presented with advanced solid tumors lacking tumor-infiltrating lymphocytes. This clonotype was observed many times. Both TCRalpha and TCRbeta chains were reverse transcribed with V-gene-specific primers. For amplifying TCRs, the PCR ran for 15 to 20 cycles with Phusion, which was used together with a constant-region primer and the adapter on the V primers. TCRdb ran MiXCR on the reads and lists one entry per CDR3 protein. The table includes 100,000 or so distinct CDR3 sequences, under 25% detected once. Source: PBMCs, taken after low-dose radiotherapy plus immunotherapy. The clonotype comes from a male donor with prostate cancer.

The CDR3, as DNA: TGCAGTGCTAGGGTGGCAGGGGGTTCCTACGAGCAGTACTTC. Its protein is CSARVAGGSYEQYF. This chain uses TRBV20-1 with TRBJ2-7; 7 bases are shared with TRBD1. Losses at the gene ends were 3 bases for V and 1 base for J; bases not matched to a gene: 6. Germline values: CDR1 DFQATT, CDR2 SNEGSKA (reference sequence). This CDR3 is built from 14 residues.